This TCR beta chain came from a study of shared clonotypes between healthy human individuals. Study context: Each donor had three CD4 naive, three CD4 memory, two CD8 naive and one CD8 memory plate.

At least ten counts were recorded for this clone. V lost 4 bases, J lost 0 bases, and 8 bases stayed unmatched. The CDR3 has 17 amino acids. Per the germline V gene, CDR1 is MGHDK and CDR2 is SYGVNS. TCRdb's copy holds only in-frame clones and misses some; the assay was immunoSEQ multiplex PCR. Of 95,000 to 120,000 clones in the sample, about 67% were seen once. The material sequenced was memory CD8+ T cells sorted from blood. Subset given: CD45RO+ cells pooled with CCR7-negative TemRA cells. The origin of this receptor is a woman aged 25-40 years in good health. The chain recombines TRBV25-1 with TRBJ2-3, with 9 bases matching TRBD2. CDR3 DNA sequence: TGTGCCAGCAGTGTGACTAGCGGACCGTTTAGCACAGATACGCAGTATTTT. Encoded protein: CASSVTSGPFSTDTQYF.